These 18 T cell receptor beta chains were sequenced from one sample in a study of cytomegalovirus exposure and HLA in healthy donors. With 60 Vbeta and 13 Jbeta primers, the PCR was carried out. The repertoire was sequenced with immunoSEQ multiplex PCR; TCRdb's copy has only in-frame clones and lacks some. Its table lists about 200,000 clones. The sequenced sample was PBMCs. Receptors were obtained from a girl aged 2 to 9 in good health and CMV-seropositive.

V and J are TRBV6-6 and TRBJ2-5; the D gene is possibly TRBD1 (6 bases). Matching the DNA end better, TRBJ2-7 makes the J call doubtful. The CDR3 has 14 amino acids. The germline CDR1 and CDR2 sequences are MNHNY and SVGAGI (reference sequence). CDR3 residues: CASSDRFSSYEQYF. DNA of the CDR3: TGTGCCAGCTCTGACAGGTTCAGCTCCTACGAGCAGTACTTC.

This chain connects TRBV7-2 to TRBJ2-3; TRBD2 aligns across 7 bases. The CDR3 loop spans 14 amino acids. Germline assignment: CDR1 SGHTA and CDR2 FQGNSA. Trimming removed 4 bases from V and 8 bases from J; junction bases left unmatched: 9. CDR3 coding DNA: TGTGCCAGCAGCTCGACCGGGACTAAAGCTACGCAGTATTTT. Translated, it gives CASSSTGTKATQYF.

J is TRBJ2-3 and V is TRBV5-1, with 12 bases that match TRBD2. Looked up from germline, CDR1 is SGHRS and CDR2 is YFSETQ. Unmatched junction bases numbered 7, after V lost 0 bases and J lost 2 bases. This CDR3 comprises 18 residues. DNA for the CDR3: TGCGCCAGCAGCTTGGATTTAGGACTAGCGGGACTCACAGATACGCAGTATTTT. It translates to CASSLDLGLAGLTDTQYF.

The rearrangement joins TRBV10-2 to TRBJ1-2, with 10 bases fitting TRBD1. Germline V gene lookup returns CDR1 WSHSY and CDR2 SAAADI. The CDR3 sequence is 14 residues long. The V gene end was trimmed by 7 bases and the J gene end by 4 bases; junction bases not matched to a gene: 6. The CDR3 nucleotides are TGCGCCAGCAAGCCGGGACAGGGGCTCTATGGCTACACCTTC. Translating it yields CASKPGQGLYGYTF.

This chain connects TRBV6-1 to TRBJ1-5, with unresolved D. Germline CDR1 MNHNS, CDR2 SASEGT. Deletions cut 6 bases from V and 4 bases from J, with 7 bases between. The length of the CDR3 is 12 residues. The CDR3 protein is CASREVNQPQHF. CDR3 sequence (DNA): TGTGCCAGCAGAGAGGTGAATCAGCCCCAGCATTTT.

The V and J genes are TRBV5-1 and TRBJ2-7; a possible D gene is TRBD1 (5 bases). CDR1 is SGHRS, CDR2 YFSETQ, per germline. V lost 2 bases, J lost 2 bases, and 11 bases lay in between. This CDR3 comprises 14 residues. The CDR3 protein is CASSLGVRAYEQYF. DNA of the CDR3: TGCGCCAGCAGCTTAGGGGTCAGGGCCTACGAGCAGTACTTC.

The V gene is TRBV27, the J gene TRBJ2-7; 9 positions agree with TRBD2. Germline trimming cut 1 base from V and 3 bases from J; bases unmatched to any gene: 7. CDR3 size: 16 residues. Germline V CDR1 and CDR2: MNHEY, SMNVEV (reference sequence). Here the CDR3 reads CASSLLVSGRIYEQYF. The DNA of the CDR3 is TGTGCCAGCAGTTTATTGGTTAGCGGGAGAATCTACGAGCAGTACTTC.

This sequence joins TRBV9 and TRBJ2-2; D may be TRBD2 (5 bases). The CDR3 spans 15 residues. The V gene lost 1 base and the J gene lost 7 bases, with 14 bases spanning the gap. Germline lookup yields CDR1 SGDLS and CDR2 YYNGEE. CDR3 amino acids: CASSVTQPSNGELFF. Here the CDR3 DNA reads TGTGCCAGCAGCGTAACCCAACCTAGCAACGGGGAGCTGTTTTTT.

This sequence joins TRBV30 and TRBJ1-1; TRBD1 agrees at 7 bases. The CDR3 runs to 13 residues. After removal of 7 bases from V and 3 bases from J, the junction contained 8 bases not matched to a gene. Germline CDR1 is GTSNPN and CDR2 is SVGIG (reference sequence). The CDR3 reads CASRQGGDTEAFF. The CDR3 bases are TGTGCCTCACGACAGGGCGGGGACACTGAAGCTTTCTTT.

This chain uses TRBV2 with TRBJ2-2; 9 bases fit TRBD2. CDR1 SNHLY and CDR2 FYNNEI come from the germline V gene. This CDR3 is 15 amino acids long. V was clipped by 6 bases and J by 4 bases; unmatched bases: 6. The CDR3 sequence is CASSGTSLFTGELFF. In DNA form, the CDR3 reads TGTGCCAGCAGCGGGACTAGCCTATTCACCGGGGAGCTGTTTTTT.

V and J are TRBV4-2 and TRBJ1-2; TRBD1 might be the D (5 bases). Germline V CDR1 and CDR2: LGHNA, YNFKEQ. CDR3 length: 16 residues. V was cut by 0 bases and J by 1 base, with 12 bases left in between. DNA for the CDR3: TGTGCCAGCAGCCAAGAGTATTGGGGGGGTAACTATGGCTACACCTTC. Protein sequence: CASSQEYWGGNYGYTF.

V gene TRBV7-9 combines with J gene TRBJ2-5, with 15 bases aligning to TRBD2. The CDR3 has 19 amino acids. V lost 5 bases and J lost 5; bases outside the gene matches: 15. Germline loops: CDR1 SEHNR, CDR2 FQNEAQ (reference sequence). The CDR3 region is CASSHRTSGRAPKSETQYF. The DNA for the CDR3 is TGTGCCAGCAGCCATCGGACTAGCGGGAGGGCCCCAAAATCTGAGACCCAGTACTTC. Variable domain in full (rest from reference TRBV7-9 and TRBJ2-5): DTGVSQNPRHKITKRGQNVTFRCDPISEHNRLYWYRQTLGQGPEFLTYFQNEAQLEKSRLLSDRFSAERPKGSFSTLEIQRTEQGDSAMYLCASSHRTSGRAPKSETQYFGPGTRLLVL.

The rearrangement links TRBV27 to TRBJ2-3; a weak D match, TRBD1 (5 bases). Germline V CDR1 and CDR2: MNHEY, SMNVEV (reference sequence). V lost 3 bases and J lost 2, with 15 bases in between. There are 16 residues in the CDR3. The CDR3: CASSLSPTAYTDTQYF. The CDR3 DNA follows: TGTGCCAGCAGTTTGTCCCCGACAGCATACACAGATACGCAGTATTTT.

The V call is TRBV7-6, the J call TRBJ2-5; 10 bases match TRBD2. Germline V CDR1 and CDR2: SGHVS, FNYEAQ. This CDR3 is built from 17 residues. V lost 5 bases, J lost 4 bases, and 13 bases stayed unmatched. The CDR3 nucleotides are TGTGCCAGCAGCCCGGCCCGAGCGGGAGGGCCAAGAGAGACCCAGTACTTC. Translating it yields CASSPARAGGPRETQYF.

The rearrangement links TRBV5-4 to TRBJ2-7, with D perhaps matching TRBD2 (6 bases). This CDR3 spans 14 amino acids. CDR1 and CDR2 (germline): SGHNT, YYREEE (reference sequence). The V end was cut by 4 bases, the J end by 2 bases, with 13 bases between. CDR3: CASSGGTLPYEQYF. The CDR3 DNA sequence: TGTGCCAGCAGCGGGGGGACCCTCCCCTACGAGCAGTACTTC. The variable domain in full, with the rest retrieved from reference TRBV5-4 and TRBJ2-7, is ETGVTQSPTHLIKTRGQQVTLRCSSQSGHNTVSWYQQALGQGPQFIFQYYREEENGRGNFPPRFSGLQFPNYSSELNVNALELDDSALYLCASSGGTLPYEQYFGPGTRLTVT.

The CDR3 loop reads CASIQGGYMNTEAFF. The CDR3 coding sequence is TGTGCCAGCATCCAGGGGGGCTACATGAACACTGAAGCTTTCTTT. The gene calls are TRBV28 and TRBJ1-1, with 7 bases that match TRBD1. The CDR3 is 15 amino acids. The germline V gene has CDR1 MDHEN and CDR2 SYDVKM. The junction had 8 bases not matched to a gene; V was cut back by 7 bases and J by 0 bases.

The chain uses TRBV2 and TRBJ2-1, with 10 bases aligning to TRBD2. The CDR3 loop spans 13 amino acids. Germline CDR1 is SNHLY and CDR2 is FYNNEI. The ends lost 7 bases at V and 8 bases at J; junction bases unmatched: 5. CDR3 bases: TGTGCCAGCACAACTAGCGGGACACATGAGCAGTTCTTC. This encodes CASTTSGTHEQFF.

The CDR3 loop is CASSYQGNYGYTF. Written as DNA, the CDR3 is TGTGCCAGCAGTTACCAGGGCAACTATGGCTACACCTTC. The chain joins TRBV6-5 to TRBJ1-2, with D possibly TRBD1 on 5 matching bases. Deletions cut 2 bases from V and 2 bases from J, with 6 bases between. The length of the CDR3 is 13 residues. Germline V gene lookup returns CDR1 MNHEY and CDR2 SVGAGI.